Listed below are T cell receptor beta chains from one sample, sequenced in a study of human T cells and chemical hapten exposure. MiXCR was run by TCRdb on the RACE reads, yielding one entry per CDR3 protein. The sample shows tens of thousands of distinct CDR3 sequences, roughly 10% of them seen only once. This specimen was whole blood, taken in connection with sensitization to the hapten diphenylcyclopropenone (DPC). These receptors were taken from a man in his thirties or forties with alopecia areata. Some clones in this sample may be carry-over from other donors' samples. Both conserved end residues are part of each CDR3. D genes are given only for firm matches. Size is stated for part of the rows, as once, few or many counts, or as a class when the clone is expanded.

>15|TRBJ2-1|few|TRBD1|TRBV11-1
TGTGCCAGCAGCTTCGGGACAGGGTCATACAATGAGCAGTTCTTC
CASSFGTGSYNEQFF
>14|TRBJ1-3|many|.|TRBV20-1
TGCAGTGCTAGAGTTTCCAGGGATGGAAACACCATATATTTT
CSARVSRDGNTIYF
>15|TRBJ2-1|few|TRBD2|TRBV12-3/TRBV12-4
TGTGCCAGCAGGTCGACTAGCGGGGGGTCCAATGAGCAGTTCTTC
CASRSTSGGSNEQFF
>13|TRBJ2-1|.|TRBD1|TRBV29-1
TGCAGCGTCGACAGGGGGGAGTACAATGAGCAGTTCTTC
CSVDRGEYNEQFF
>13|TRBJ1-1|few|.|TRBV25-1
TGTGCCAGCAGACCCCAGGGAGGAGTTGAAGCTTTCTTT
CASRPQGGVEAFF
>16|TRBJ2-3|few|.|TRBV7-8
TGTGCCAGCAGCGTTAAACCGGGGCCAGAGGAAGATACGCAGTATTTT
CASSVKPGPEEDTQYF
>16|TRBJ2-1|few|.|TRBV21-1
TGTGCCAGCAGCGGGACTAGCGGGGGAGACTACAATGAGCAGTTCTTC
CASSGTSGGDYNEQFF
>12|TRBJ2-7|.|.|TRBV20-1
TGCAGTGCTAGAGGGTACGAGAACGAGCAGTACTTC
CSARGYENEQYF
>16|TRBJ2-3|.|.|TRBV20-1
TGCAGTGCTCTCCCTCATATGGCAGGGAACCCAGATACGCAGTATTTT
CSALPHMAGNPDTQYF
>14|TRBJ2-5|many|.|TRBV2
TGTGCCAGCAGACCCGATTTGGGTTGGGAGACCCAGTACTTC
CASRPDLGWETQYF
>14|TRBJ1-2|many|.|TRBV3-1
TGTGCCAGCAGCCCCACTGGCAGGGACTATGGCTACACCTTC
CASSPTGRDYGYTF
>12|TRBJ1-4|many|.|TRBV19
TGTGCCACCTCAACGGGATGGGAAAAACTGTTTTTT
CATSTGWEKLFF
>16|TRBJ1-5|many|.|TRBV5-6
TGTGCCAGCAGCTTGGCCACTGGCCATAGCAATCAGCCCCAGCATTTT
CASSLATGHSNQPQHF
>12|TRBJ2-4|few|.|TRBV12-3/TRBV12-4
TGTGCCAGCAGTTACCTGACTAGTGAAAGGTACTTC
CASSYLTSERYF
>15|TRBJ2-3|medium-sized|.|TRBV15
TGTGCCACCAGCAGAGATCTGACTAGCACAGATACGCAGTATTTT
CATSRDLTSTDTQYF
>13|TRBJ2-7|many|.|TRBV27
TGTGCCAGCAGTTTAGGGCGGTTTGGAGAGCAGTACTTC
CASSLGRFGEQYF
>14|TRBJ2-7|few|.|TRBV29-1
TGCAGCGTAGATACCGGGACACGAGCGGACGAGCAGTACTTC
CSVDTGTRADEQYF
>13|TRBJ1-4|.|.|TRBV20-1
TGCAGTGCTTATAACCGGGATCGGGAAAAACTGTTTTTT
CSAYNRDREKLFF
>14|TRBJ2-3|few|.|TRBV29-1
TGCAGCGCCTCAGTCGGGAGTGGGACAGATACGCAGTATTTT
CSASVGSGTDTQYF
>16|TRBJ1-1|.|TRBD1|TRBV11-2
TGTGCCAGCAGACGCCGGGACAGGGGGCCTAACACTGAAGCTTTCTTT
CASRRRDRGPNTEAFF
>15|TRBJ2-1|many|.|TRBV24-1
TGTGCCACCAAGGGGGGCGGAAAGGTTTACAATGAGCAGTTCTTC
CATKGGGKVYNEQFF
>17|TRBJ2-1|.|TRBD2|TRBV20-1
TGCAGTGCTAGGAAGGCTTCTAGCGGGATCGTCAACAATGAGCAGTTCTTC
CSARKASSGIVNNEQFF
>15|TRBJ2-3|many|.|TRBV9
TGTGCCAGCAGCGTAGTGGGGACCCCCGGCGATACGCAGTATTTT
CASSVVGTPGDTQYF
>17|TRBJ2-7|.|.|TRBV12-5
TGTGCTAGTGGTTTCGCCCTGACGGGACTCGCCACCTACGAGCAGTACTTC
CASGFALTGLATYEQYF
>14|TRBJ1-5|many|.|TRBV4-3
TGCGCCAGCAGCCAAGATTGGTTCAATCAGCCCCAGCATTTT
CASSQDWFNQPQHF
>13|TRBJ1-1|few|.|TRBV6-2/TRBV6-3
TGTGCCAGCAGCATCCGACAGAACACTGAAGCTTTCTTT
CASSIRQNTEAFF
>12|TRBJ2-1|.|.|TRBV14
TGTGCCAGCAGCCAAGGACTCCTTAAGCAGTTCTTC
CASSQGLLKQFF
>12|TRBJ1-1|many|.|TRBV29-1
TGCAGCGTTGAGGGCAGGAACACTGAAGCTTTCTTT
CSVEGRNTEAFF
>15|TRBJ1-2|.|TRBD1|TRBV5-1
TGCGCCAGCAGCTCTGGACAGGTGTCTCACTATGGCTACACCTTC
CASSSGQVSHYGYTF
>15|TRBJ1-3|few|.|TRBV7-2
TGTGCCAGCAGCTCCGGACGGACCTCTGGAAACACCATATATTTT
CASSSGRTSGNTIYF
>16|TRBJ1-1|.|.|TRBV3-1
TGTGCCAGCAGCCAAGATTACGGACAAATTAACACTGAAGCTTTCTTT
CASSQDYGQINTEAFF
>14|TRBJ2-7|few|.|TRBV12-3/TRBV12-4
TGTGCCAGCAGTTTGTTTAGCGGAACCTACGAGCAGTACTTC
CASSLFSGTYEQYF
>17|TRBJ1-5|.|TRBD1|TRBV9
TGTGCCAGCAGCCACAGGGAGGACAGGGAGAGTAATCAGCCCCAGCATTTT
CASSHREDRESNQPQHF
>12|TRBJ2-2|.|.|TRBV11-2
TGTGCCAGCACGTTATTGACCGGGGAGCTGTTTTTT
CASTLLTGELFF
>14|TRBJ2-5|few|TRBD2|TRBV20-1
TGCAGTGCTAGGGAGACTAGCGGGCAAGAGACCCAGTACTTC
CSARETSGQETQYF